These 18 T cell receptor beta chains originate from one sample sequenced in a study of shared clonotypes between healthy human individuals. Cells designated naive CD8 were CD45RO-negative and were positively selected for CCR7, with terminally differentiated effector memory CD45RA+ cells excluded. Produced via immunoSEQ multiplex PCR; TCRdb's table is partial and in-frame only. The sample includes around 1,900,000 clones, around 93% seen only once; the top ten take more than 1.5%. The specimen sequenced was naive CD8+ T cells from PBMCs. Receptors were obtained from a man aged 18 to 29 in good health. Some clones in this sample may be carry-over from other donors' samples.

This chain links TRBV9 with TRBJ2-7; 10 bases match TRBD2. Germline CDR1 SGDLS, CDR2 YYNGEE. Trimming took 2 bases from V and 4 from J; bases not matched to a gene: 3. The CDR3 has 14 amino acids. CDR3 amino acids: CASSVGLAEYEQYF. The CDR3 DNA sequence: TGTGCCAGCAGCGTCGGACTAGCGGAATACGAGCAGTACTTC. Full variable domain (missing parts from reference TRBV9 and TRBJ2-7): DSGVTQTPKHLITATGQRVTLRCSPRSGDLSVYWYQQSLDQGLQFLIQYYNGEERAKGNILERFSAQQFPDLHSELNLSSLELGDSALYFCASSVGLAEYEQYFGPGTRLTVT.

The chain recombines TRBV4-3 with TRBJ2-3; TRBD2 matches 10 bases. Germline trimming cut 0 bases from V and 2 bases from J; bases unmatched to any gene: 11. The CDR3 is 19 amino acids. In germline, CDR1 is LGHNA, CDR2 YSLEER. CDR3 residues: CASSQEGLAGAFTTDTQYF. The CDR3 bases are TGCGCCAGCAGCCAAGAAGGGCTAGCGGGGGCGTTTACCACAGATACGCAGTATTTT.

This clone is a singleton in its sample. The same CDR3 can be traced to other DNA sequences in this sample. The rearrangement joins TRBV13 to TRBJ1-3, with D tentatively TRBD1 (5 bases). CDR3 size: 13 residues. The V gene lost 0 bases and the J gene lost 7 bases, with 7 bases spanning the gap. Germline CDR1 and CDR2: PRHDT and FYEKMQ (reference sequence). CDR3 DNA: TGTGCCAGCAGCTTAGGATCAGGGAACACCATATATTTT. Its translation is CASSLGSGNTIYF.

The chain is built from TRBV7-9 and TRBJ2-7; TRBD1 is a possible D gene (5 bases). In germline, CDR1 is SEHNR, CDR2 FQNEAQ (reference sequence). Trimming removed 1 base at V and 1 base at J, with 14 bases between. The CDR3 consists of 16 residues. The CDR3 DNA reads TGTGCCAGCAGCTTAGAGAGGCAGGGCCTTTCCTACGAGCAGTACTTC. Translation: CASSLERQGLSYEQYF. The full variable domain, with the rest looked up from reference TRBV7-9 and TRBJ2-7, is DTGVSQNPRHKITKRGQNVTFRCDPISEHNRLYWYRQTLGQGPEFLTYFQNEAQLEKSRLLSDRFSAERPKGSFSTLEIQRTEQGDSAMYLCASSLERQGLSYEQYFGPGTRLTVT.

The chain combines TRBV28 with TRBJ2-7; D may be TRBD1 (6 bases). The CDR3 extends over 15 amino acids. Per the germline V gene, CDR1 is MDHEN and CDR2 is SYDVKM. V shed 4 bases and J shed 0 bases, with 13 bases lying between them. CDR3 coding DNA: TGTGCCAGCAGTTCCCGGGACACTGTCTCCTACGAGCAGTACTTC. It encodes CASSSRDTVSYEQYF.

The chain links TRBV5-5 to TRBJ2-7; D may be TRBD1 (6 bases). The CDR3 is 15 amino acids. V lost 4 bases, J lost 0 bases, and 14 bases lay in between. In germline, CDR1 is SGHKS, CDR2 YYEKEE (reference sequence). CDR3 amino acids: CASSVPGTISYEQYF. DNA of the CDR3: TGTGCCAGCAGCGTGCCCGGGACAATCTCCTACGAGCAGTACTTC.

V gene TRBV27 combines with J gene TRBJ1-2; no clear D gene. This CDR3 region has 13 residues. Germline V gene sequence: CDR1 MNHEY, CDR2 SMNVEV (reference sequence). Trimming stripped 2 bases from V and 6 bases from J, with 10 bases between. This CDR3 reads CASSLSQYNGYTF. The CDR3 DNA reads as TGTGCCAGCAGTTTAAGTCAGTATAATGGCTACACCTTC.

J is TRBJ1-1 and V is TRBV7-9; 8 bases are shared with TRBD1. The CDR3 extends over 13 amino acids. Unmatched junction bases numbered 5, after V lost 5 bases and J lost 6 bases. Looked up from germline, CDR1 is SEHNR and CDR2 is FQNEAQ (reference sequence). The CDR3 protein is CASSQDRASEAFF. CDR3 in DNA: TGTGCCAGCAGCCAGGACAGGGCGTCTGAAGCTTTCTTT.

The J gene is TRBJ1-5, the V gene TRBV28; 7 bases fit TRBD1. The CDR3 length is 14 residues. V was pared by 6 bases and J by 6 bases, with 8 bases of the junction left unmatched. The germline V gene encodes CDR1 MDHEN and CDR2 SYDVKM. The CDR3 spells CASRPPQGGQPQHF. Here the CDR3 DNA reads TGTGCCAGCAGACCACCTCAGGGGGGTCAGCCCCAGCATTTT.

The chain employs TRBV6-6 and TRBJ2-5; D might be TRBD1 (5 bases). The CDR3 length is 15 residues. Between the trimmed V and J ends, which lost 2 bases and 1 base, there was a span of 11 bases. CDR1 MNHNY and CDR2 SVGAGI come from the germline V gene (reference sequence). The CDR3 bases are TGTGCCAGCAGTTACGGGGCGTCGCTCCAAGAGACCCAGTACTTC. Encoded protein: CASSYGASLQETQYF.

This rearrangement joins TRBV25-1 to TRBJ2-1, with 13 bases that match TRBD2. The germline gives CDR1 MGHDK, CDR2 SYGVNS. The CDR3 covers 16 residues. The junction had 11 bases not matched to a gene; V was cut back by 6 bases and J by 9 bases. CDR3 in amino acids: CASRPGLAGKTGEQFF. The CDR3, as DNA: TGTGCCAGCAGACCGGGACTAGCGGGAAAGACCGGTGAGCAGTTCTTC. Based on the CDR3 plus reference TRBV25-1 and TRBJ2-1, the full variable domain is EADIYQTPRYLVIGTGKKITLECSQTMGHDKMYWYQQDPGMELHLIHYSYGVNSTEKGDLSSESTVSRIRTEHFPLTLESARPSHTSQYLCASRPGLAGKTGEQFFGPGTRLTVL.

The J gene is TRBJ2-1, the V gene TRBV5-1, with D hard to call. Trimming pared 1 base from V and 1 base from J, leaving 9 bases between. The CDR3 loop spans 15 amino acids. Germline V gene sequence: CDR1 SGHRS, CDR2 YFSETQ. CDR3 in amino acids: CASSLFNRSYNEQFF. The CDR3 nucleotides are TGCGCCAGCAGCTTGTTCAATAGGTCCTACAATGAGCAGTTCTTC.

This chain joins TRBV11-2 and TRBJ1-2, with D tentatively TRBD1 (5 bases). The CDR3 contains 13 residues. Germline V gene sequence: CDR1 SGHAT, CDR2 FQNNGV. Deletions cut 4 bases from V and 7 bases from J, with 13 bases between. CDR3 coding DNA: TGTGCCAGCAGCTGGTTCGGGGCTGGTGGCTACACCTTC. It translates to CASSWFGAGGYTF. Full variable domain (outside the CDR3, taken from reference TRBV11-2 and TRBJ1-2): EAGVAQSPRYKIIEKRQSVAFWCNPISGHATLYWYQQILGQGPKLLIQFQNNGVVDDSQLPKDRFSAERLKGVDSTLKIQPAKLEDSAVYLCASSWFGAGGYTFGSGTRLTVV.

This chain joins TRBV28 and TRBJ2-1; D not resolved. The CDR3 consists of 11 residues. Trimming shortened V by 6 bases and J by 8 bases, and 8 bases separated the two germline ends. Germline CDR1 reads MDHEN; CDR2 reads SYDVKM. CDR3 nucleotide sequence: TGTGCCAGCAGCCCACAGTATGAGCAGTTCTTC. Translated, it gives CASSPQYEQFF. Complete variable domain (other parts from reference TRBV28 and TRBJ2-1): DVKVTQSSRYLVKRTGEKVFLECVQDMDHENMFWYRQDPGLGLRLIYFSYDVKMKEKGDIPEGYSVSREKKERFSLILESASTNQTSMYLCASSPQYEQFFGPGTRLTVL.

The chain's CDR3 is CASSSGTGRLWGDEQFF. The DNA of the CDR3 is TGCGCCAGCAGCAGTGGGACAGGGAGGCTGTGGGGCGATGAGCAGTTCTTC. The chain recombines TRBV5-1 with TRBJ2-1; 9 nucleotides match TRBD1. The germline CDR1 and CDR2 sequences are SGHRS and YFSETQ. Trimming took 4 bases from V and 8 from J; bases not matched to a gene: 16. This CDR3 is 17 amino acids long.

The chain carries TRBV15 and TRBJ1-5; D is perhaps TRBD1 (6 bases). Trimming left V 6 bases short and J 4 bases short, with 16 bases between. The length of the CDR3 is 15 residues. Per the germline V gene, CDR1 is LNHNV and CDR2 is YYDKDF (reference sequence). The CDR3 nucleotides read TGTGCCACCAGGGGGGGACACAATACGAATCAGCCCCAGCATTTT. Its protein product is CATRGGHNTNQPQHF.

The rearrangement uses TRBV7-9 and TRBJ1-2; 8 bases agree with TRBD1. V shed 5 bases and J 4 bases; nucleotides not matched to a gene: 12. The germline gives CDR1 SEHNR, CDR2 FQNEAQ (reference sequence). The CDR3 contains 16 residues. As DNA, the CDR3 is TGTGCCAGCAGCCCCCCCCAGACAGGGGAAATCTATGGCTACACCTTC. Translated, it gives CASSPPQTGEIYGYTF.

This chain joins TRBV6-5 and TRBJ2-3; D ambiguous. The length of the CDR3 is 14 residues. Trimming took off 5 bases at V and 1 base at J, with 10 bases between the two ends. In germline, CDR1 is MNHEY, CDR2 SVGAGI. Here the CDR3 DNA reads TGTGCCAGCAGTCGGGCCTACCGCACAGATACGCAGTATTTT. Its protein is CASSRAYRTDTQYF.